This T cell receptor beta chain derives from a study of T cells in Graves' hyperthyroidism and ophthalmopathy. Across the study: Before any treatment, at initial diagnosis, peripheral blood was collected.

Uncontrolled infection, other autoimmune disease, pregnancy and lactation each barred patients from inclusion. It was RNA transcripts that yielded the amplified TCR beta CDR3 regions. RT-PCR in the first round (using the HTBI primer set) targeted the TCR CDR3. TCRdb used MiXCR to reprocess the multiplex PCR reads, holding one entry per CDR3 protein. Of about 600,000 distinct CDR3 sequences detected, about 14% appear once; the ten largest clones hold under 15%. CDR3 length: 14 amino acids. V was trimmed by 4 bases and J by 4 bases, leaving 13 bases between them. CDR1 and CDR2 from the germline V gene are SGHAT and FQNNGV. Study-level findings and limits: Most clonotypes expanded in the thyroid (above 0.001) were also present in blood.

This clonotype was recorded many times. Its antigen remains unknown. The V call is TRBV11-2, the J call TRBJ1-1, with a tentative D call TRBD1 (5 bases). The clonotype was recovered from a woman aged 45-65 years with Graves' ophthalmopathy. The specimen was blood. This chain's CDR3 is CASSSGGAGTEAFF. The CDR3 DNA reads TGTGCCAGCAGCTCCGGGGGAGCAGGCACTGAAGCTTTCTTT. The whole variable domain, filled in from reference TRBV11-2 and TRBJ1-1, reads EAGVAQSPRYKIIEKRQSVAFWCNPISGHATLYWYQQILGQGPKLLIQFQNNGVVDDSQLPKDRFSAERLKGVDSTLKIQPAKLEDSAVYLCASSSGGAGTEAFFGQGTRLTVV.